Listed below are T cell receptor beta chains from one sample, sequenced in a study of beta chain features in type 1 diabetes. The data were produced by immunoSEQ multiplex PCR, yet TCRdb's version contains in-frame clones alone and is incomplete. The data contain 500,000 to 800,000 clones, about an eighth of them singletons. The sequenced sample consisted of naive CD4+ T cells from blood. All receptors derive from a man aged 30 to 39 with type 1 diabetes. CDR3s include the opening cysteine and the closing phenylalanine or tryptophan. D genes are given only for firm matches. Clone size appears in some rows only: once, few, many, or a class for an expanded clone.

j_gene	abundance	v_gene	d_gene	CDR3aa	CDR3nt
TRBJ2-1	few	TRBV30	.	CARSLAVGEQFF	TGTGCCCGCTCATTAGCGGTCGGTGAGCAGTTCTTC
TRBJ2-1	.	TRBV4-3	.	CASSQDGYEQFF	TGCGCCAGCAGCCAAGATGGCTATGAGCAGTTCTTC
TRBJ2-5	few	TRBV2	.	CASRPGTPRAQYF	TGTGCCAGCAGACCCGGGACTCCGCGGGCCCAGTACTTC
TRBJ1-5	.	TRBV19	.	CASSRRGPRVGGNQPQHF	TGTGCCAGTAGTAGGAGGGGACCGAGAGTAGGTGGCAATCAGCCCCAGCATTTT
TRBJ1-4	few	TRBV7-8	.	CASSLGATNEKLFF	TGTGCCAGCAGCTTAGGGGCTACTAATGAAAAACTGTTTTTT
TRBJ2-3	.	TRBV2	.	CASLSGVTDTQYF	TGTGCCAGCCTGTCGGGGGTCACAGATACGCAGTATTTT
TRBJ1-2	few	TRBV6-5	.	CASSLGHSPYGYTF	TGTGCCAGCAGTTTAGGACACTCACCCTATGGCTACACCTTC
TRBJ1-4	.	TRBV28	.	CATTGRGAYSEKLFF	TGTGCCACCACCGGGAGGGGCGCATATAGTGAAAAACTGTTTTTT
TRBJ2-5	.	TRBV29-1	.	CSVEILVNQETQYF	TGCAGCGTTGAGATACTAGTGAACCAAGAGACCCAGTACTTC
TRBJ2-1	few	TRBV2	TRBD1	CASSLSGTGRNEQFF	TGTGCCAGCAGTCTATCCGGGACAGGGCGTAATGAGCAGTTCTTC
TRBJ2-1	many	TRBV7-9	.	CASSLTEQFF	TGTGCCAGCAGCTTAACTGAGCAGTTCTTC
TRBJ2-7	few	TRBV5-4	.	CASSTDGYYEQYF	TGTGCCAGCAGTACCGACGGATACTACGAGCAGTACTTC
TRBJ2-1	few	TRBV14	TRBD2	CASSLAGGPYNEQFF	TGTGCCAGCAGCTTAGCGGGGGGACCCTACAATGAGCAGTTCTTC
TRBJ2-7	few	TRBV9	TRBD2	CASSADRRGGYDEQYF	TGTGCCAGCAGCGCCGACCGTCGGGGGGGCTACGACGAGCAGTACTTC
TRBJ2-3	few	TRBV19	TRBD2	CASKLAGGPADTQYF	TGTGCCAGTAAGCTCGCGGGGGGGCCGGCAGATACGCAGTATTTT
TRBJ2-1	few	TRBV30	.	CAWSVLGSSYNEQFF	TGTGCCTGGAGTGTACTGGGGAGCTCCTACAATGAGCAGTTCTTC
TRBJ2-5	.	TRBV6-5	TRBD1	CASSYSMTGKGETQYF	TGTGCCAGCAGTTACTCGATGACAGGGAAAGGAGAGACCCAGTACTTC
TRBJ1-1	.	TRBV7-2	.	CASSWTYNTEAFF	TGTGCCAGCAGCTGGACCTATAACACTGAAGCTTTCTTT
TRBJ1-5	many	TRBV6-6	TRBD1	CASSSRDRGGNQPQHF	TGTGCCAGCAGTTCTCGGGACAGGGGGGGCAATCAGCCCCAGCATTTT
TRBJ2-1	few	TRBV6-5	TRBD1	CASTLDRGSYEQFF	TGTGCCAGCACTTTGGACAGGGGGTCGTATGAGCAGTTCTTC
TRBJ2-7	.	TRBV7-2	.	CASTLQPAYEQYF	TGTGCCAGCACCTTACAACCGGCCTACGAGCAGTACTTC
TRBJ1-2	few	TRBV29-1	.	CSAPREGGHYGYTF	TGCAGCGCTCCCCGGGAGGGGGGGCACTATGGCTACACCTTC
TRBJ2-1	few	TRBV19	TRBD1	CASSMDRGLYNEQFF	TGTGCCAGTAGTATGGACAGGGGGCTATACAATGAGCAGTTCTTC
TRBJ2-1	few	TRBV5-1	TRBD1	CASSVGQGNNEQFF	TGCGCCAGCAGCGTGGGACAGGGGAATAATGAGCAGTTCTTC
TRBJ2-7	few	TRBV19	.	CASSIDRQTYEQYF	TGTGCCAGTAGTATAGATCGGCAGACCTACGAGCAGTACTTC
TRBJ1-5	few	TRBV5-6	.	CASSLLKGVQPQHF	TGTGCCAGCAGCTTGTTGAAAGGGGTTCAGCCCCAGCATTTT
TRBJ2-1	.	TRBV5-1	TRBD2	CASSLAGGLSYNEQFF	TGCGCCAGCAGCTTGGCGGGGGGACTGTCCTACAATGAGCAGTTCTTC
TRBJ1-6	.	TRBV9	TRBD1	CASSLLRTGGYNSPLHF	TGTGCCAGCAGCCTATTGAGGACAGGGGGATATAATTCACCCCTCCACTTT
TRBJ2-1	few	TRBV2	TRBD1	CASRVGTGGYNEQFF	TGTGCCAGCAGGGTAGGGACAGGGGGATACAATGAGCAGTTCTTC
TRBJ2-1	few	TRBV7-8	.	CASSFGSVYNEQFF	TGTGCCAGCAGCTTTGGGTCGGTCTACAATGAGCAGTTCTTC
TRBJ1-2	.	TRBV7-2	.	CASSLVTAANYGYTF	TGTGCCAGCAGCTTAGTGACAGCAGCTAACTATGGCTACACCTTC
TRBJ1-1	few	TRBV7-2	.	CASSLRRMNTEAFF	TGTGCCAGCAGCTTACGACGGATGAACACTGAAGCTTTCTTT
TRBJ1-5	.	TRBV12-5	TRBD1	CASVPTWGDRGRSNQPQHF	TGTGCTAGTGTTCCCACTTGGGGGGACAGGGGCCGAAGCAATCAGCCCCAGCATTTT
TRBJ1-2	.	TRBV5-1	TRBD1	CASSMLGQGAGGYTF	TGCGCCAGCAGCATGCTAGGACAGGGGGCCGGTGGCTACACCTTC
TRBJ1-2	few	TRBV7-2	TRBD1	CASSQRSGGGGYTF	TGTGCCAGCAGCCAGAGATCAGGGGGCGGGGGCTACACCTTC
TRBJ2-7	few	TRBV21-1	.	CASSKGRTVESSYEQYF	TGTGCCAGCAGCAAAGGACGTACAGTCGAGTCCTCCTACGAGCAGTACTTC
TRBJ2-7	.	TRBV30	.	CGGGRTSYEQYF	TGTGGAGGAGGCAGGACCAGCTACGAGCAGTACTTC
TRBJ2-7	few	TRBV15	.	CATSRDEARQYF	TGTGCCACCAGCAGAGATGAGGCTAGGCAGTACTTC
TRBJ1-3	.	TRBV4-2	TRBD1	CASSQQQGLDGNTIYF	TGTGCCAGCAGCCAACAACAGGGGCTGGATGGAAACACCATATATTTT
TRBJ1-2	.	TRBV6-6	TRBD1	CASSYSGQGSYGYTF	TGTGCCAGCAGTTACTCGGGACAGGGGTCCTATGGCTACACCTTC
TRBJ1-5	few	TRBV25-1	.	CASSESQGHNQPQHF	TGTGCCAGCAGTGAATCACAGGGTCACAATCAGCCCCAGCATTTT
TRBJ1-4	.	TRBV9	.	CASSVGTGSNEKLFF	TGTGCCAGCAGCGTAGGTACAGGATCTAATGAAAAACTGTTTTTT
TRBJ1-4	.	TRBV4-2	TRBD1	CASSQEDRVGEKLFF	TGTGCCAGCAGCCAAGAGGACAGGGTCGGCGAAAAACTGTTTTTT
TRBJ2-7	.	TRBV2	TRBD1	CASIRDSSYEQYF	TGTGCCAGCATACGGGACAGCTCCTACGAGCAGTACTTC
TRBJ1-1	.	TRBV6-5	.	CASSRGMNTEAFF	TGTGCCAGCAGCAGGGGCATGAACACTGAAGCTTTCTTT
TRBJ2-1	few	TRBV2	.	CASGGDSRGHEQFF	TGTGCCAGCGGAGGGGATTCTCGTGGGCATGAGCAGTTCTTC
TRBJ1-2	.	TRBV9	.	CASSASGTDFNGYTF	TGTGCCAGCAGCGCGTCCGGGACGGATTTTAATGGCTACACCTTC
TRBJ2-3	few	TRBV18	TRBD2	CASSQLPTSGATDTQYF	TGTGCCAGCTCGCAGCTCCCCACTAGCGGGGCCACAGATACGCAGTATTTT
TRBJ2-5	.	TRBV7-9	.	CASESGTAAWTQYF	TGTGCCAGCGAGTCCGGGACCGCGGCATGGACCCAGTACTTC
TRBJ2-5	.	TRBV7-3	.	CASSLGGQETQYF	TGTGCCAGCAGCTTAGGTGGACAAGAGACCCAGTACTTC
TRBJ2-7	few	TRBV5-1	TRBD2	CASSPILAGDSYEQYF	TGCGCCAGCAGCCCGATTCTAGCGGGGGACTCCTACGAGCAGTACTTC
TRBJ2-7	few	TRBV6-5	.	CASSIRPLGVGEQYF	TGTGCCAGCAGTATACGTCCCCTTGGGGTCGGGGAGCAGTACTTC
TRBJ1-4	.	TRBV25-1	.	CASSEQLATNEKLFF	TGTGCCAGCAGTGAGCAGCTTGCAACTAATGAAAAACTGTTTTTT
TRBJ2-5	.	TRBV7-8	.	CASSLAGKGRETQYF	TGTGCCAGCAGCTTAGCGGGGAAGGGGAGAGAGACCCAGTACTTC